The 28 T cell receptor beta chains below all came from one sample that was sequenced in a study of T-cell memory formation after mild COVID-19 (dated by TCRdb to 2020 to 2022). The library was produced with 5' RACE. The instrument given in TCRdb is Illumina NovaSeq 6000. TCRdb handled the public reads itself, with Q25 trimming in fastp and clone calling in MiXCR, and kept productive beta chains. All rows with the same CDR3 protein become a single entry with the most common DNA and genes. Across this sample there are about 560,000 distinct CDR3 sequences, with roughly 21% seen only once. The ten largest clonotypes hold around 8.4% of the sample. The sample consisted of PBMCs or a T cell subset sorted from them (not recorded which). The receptors come from an adult woman who had mild COVID-19 (a few samples of this study predate the infection). The sample titles of this study are shuffled in the database, so cell type and time point are left out; the donor was told from shared clones.

As for this clonotype: Just one base apart from a much larger clone, this may be a read error. V usage is TRBV6-2 or TRBV6-3 and J usage is TRBJ2-1; TRBD2 agrees at 13 bases. V lost 6 bases, J lost 3 bases, and 5 bases stayed unmatched. The germline gives CDR1 MNHEY, CDR2 SVGEGT. This CDR3 region has 16 residues. The CDR3 sequence: CASSFGLAGVYNEQFF. The CDR3 DNA is TGTGCCAGCAGCTTCGGACTAGCGGGAGTCTACAATGAGCAGTTCTTC.

This clonotype was recorded a few times. V gene TRBV28 combines with J gene TRBJ2-7; TRBD1 aligns across 8 bases. Per the germline V gene, CDR1 is MDHEN and CDR2 is SYDVKM. V gave up 6 bases and J gave up 3 bases; unmatched junction bases: 7. The CDR3 is 14 amino acids. For the CDR3, the DNA is TGTGCCAGCAGCCATTTGACAGGGGACTACGAGCAGTACTTC. Its translation: CASSHLTGDYEQYF.

The rearrangement links TRBV4-1 to TRBJ2-2, with unresolved D. The V and J ends lost 1 base and 9 bases respectively, with 6 bases between them. From germline, CDR1 is MGHRA and CDR2 YSYEKL. The CDR3 runs 12 residues. CDR3: CASSQGPRELFF. Written as DNA, the CDR3 is TGCGCCAGCAGCCAAGGGCCCCGGGAGCTGTTTTTT.

V and J are TRBV1 and TRBJ1-5. TRBV1 is a pseudogene. The CDR3 covers 18 residues. The CDR3 region is CTSSQEGGGKRGNQPQHF. The CDR3 DNA is TGCACCAGCAGCCAAGAAGGTGGAGGGAAAAGGGGCAATCAGCCCCAGCATTTT.

The gene calls are TRBV7-9 and TRBJ2-5; tentative D call: TRBD2 (5 bases). In germline, CDR1 is SEHNR, CDR2 FQNEAQ (reference sequence). CDR3 length equals 14 residues. V was pared by 2 bases and J by 5 bases, with 12 bases between. The CDR3 region is CASSLLAGSETQYF. The CDR3 nucleotides read TGTGCCAGCAGCTTACTCGCGGGCAGCGAGACCCAGTACTTC.

In its sample, this clonotype was seen many times. V is TRBV5-1 and J is TRBJ2-2; TRBD1 matches at 9 bases. The ends lost 0 bases at V and 3 bases at J; junction bases unmatched: 0. From germline, CDR1 is SGHRS and CDR2 YFSETQ. There are 15 residues in the CDR3. The CDR3 loop reads CASSLGDRDTGELFF. The CDR3 nucleotides are TGCGCCAGCAGCTTGGGGGACAGGGACACCGGGGAGCTGTTTTTT.

The V and J genes are TRBV12-3 or TRBV12-4 and TRBJ1-1, with 8 bases aligning to TRBD1. J gave up 1 base and V 6 bases, and 7 bases lay outside the gene matches. This CDR3 has 15 residues. The CDR3: CASSQRTGQNTEAFF. The DNA of the CDR3 is TGTGCCAGCAGCCAACGGACAGGGCAGAACACTGAAGCTTTCTTT.

Only a few counts were recorded for this clonotype. The chain couples TRBV9 to TRBJ2-1; 8 bases line up with TRBD2. J lost 8 bases, V lost 2 bases, and 9 bases had no gene match. CDR1 is SGDLS and CDR2 is YYNGEE in the germline V gene. CDR3 size: 15 residues. The CDR3, as DNA: TGTGCCAGCAGCGTCCGGGGGGGCCCGTTGGATGAGCAGTTCTTC. Its protein is CASSVRGGPLDEQFF.

The V gene is TRBV20-1, the J gene TRBJ1-1; D remains ambiguous. Germline assignment: CDR1 DFQATT and CDR2 SNEGSKA (reference sequence). Trimming left V 5 bases short and J 0 bases short, with 16 bases between. The CDR3 sequence is 15 residues long. The CDR3 DNA is TGCAGTGCTCATCACGCCCGGGTTCTGAACACTGAAGCTTTCTTT. Translating gives CSAHHARVLNTEAFF.

The rearrangement links TRBV3-1 to TRBJ1-1; 10 bases line up with TRBD1. The CDR3 loop spans 15 amino acids. With V trimmed by 4 bases and J by 7 bases, 9 bases remained unmatched. The germline CDR1 and CDR2 sequences are LGHDT and YNNKEL (reference sequence). CDR3 residues: CASSLRTGGSGEAFF. For the CDR3, the DNA is TGTGCCAGCAGCCTACGGACAGGGGGTAGCGGTGAAGCTTTCTTT. The variable domain in full, completed from reference TRBV3-1 and TRBJ1-1, reads DTAVSQTPKYLVTQMGNDKSIKCEQNLGHDTMYWYKQDSKKFLKIMFSYNNKELIINETVPNRFSPKSPDKAHLNLHINSLELGDSAVYFCASSLRTGGSGEAFFGQGTRLTVV.

This clonotype was seen just once. The chain couples TRBV12-3 or TRBV12-4 to TRBJ1-1; 11 bases fit TRBD1. The junction had 5 bases not matched to a gene; V was cut back by 7 bases and J by 4 bases. The CDR3 consists of 14 residues. CDR3 DNA sequence: TGTGCCAGCAAGGGGGGACAGGGGGTCACTGAAGCTTTCTTT. It translates to CASKGGQGVTEAFF.

The CDR3 nucleotides are TGCGCCAGCAGCCAAGATTCTAGCGGGGGGGCGCGAGAGACCCAGTACTTC. It translates to CASSQDSSGGARETQYF. The chain uses TRBV4-1 and TRBJ2-5; 12 positions agree with TRBD2. CDR3 length: 17 amino acids. Trimming cost V 0 bases and J 4 bases; bases outside gene matches: 6. Looked up from germline, CDR1 is MGHRA and CDR2 is YSYEKL.

This clonotype came up many times. The chain recombines TRBV11-2 with TRBJ2-1; D may be TRBD2 (5 bases). V gave up 4 bases and J gave up 2 bases, with 12 bases separating them. Germline V gene data show CDR1 as SGHAT and CDR2 as FQNNGV. This CDR3 has 15 amino acids. CDR3: CASSSVATPYNEQFF. The CDR3 DNA sequence: TGTGCCAGCAGCTCAGTAGCGACCCCCTACAATGAGCAGTTCTTC.

A few counts support this clonotype. The chain links TRBV7-2 to TRBJ1-1, with unresolved D. The length of the CDR3 is 13 residues. Deletions cut 4 bases from V and 8 bases from J, with 14 bases between. The germline CDR1 and CDR2 sequences are SGHTA and FQGNSA. The CDR3 nucleotides read TGTGCCAGCAGCTCCAACCGGCCTTCCGAAGCTTTCTTT. Translated: CASSSNRPSEAFF. The full variable domain, its missing parts supplied by reference TRBV7-2 and TRBJ1-1, is GAGVSQSPSNKVTEKGKDVELRCDPISGHTALYWYRQSLGQGLEFLIYFQGNSAPDKSGLPSDRFSAERTGGSVSTLTIQRTQQEDSAVYLCASSSNRPSEAFFGQGTRLTVV.

This clonotype was recorded at least ten times. This chain links TRBV7-9 with TRBJ2-3; D is possibly TRBD2 (6 bases). Trimming took off 2 bases at V and 3 bases at J, with 12 bases between the two ends. Germline V gene sequence: CDR1 SEHNR, CDR2 FQNEAQ (reference sequence). The CDR3 consists of 15 residues. The CDR3: CASSLRRSGTDTQYF. The CDR3 nucleotides read TGTGCCAGCAGCTTAAGGCGTAGCGGAACAGATACGCAGTATTTT.

This sequence joins TRBV24-1 and TRBJ1-5; no reliable D call. The germline V and J ends were trimmed by 3 bases and 5 bases, with 4 bases remaining between them. This CDR3 has 12 amino acids. Per the germline V gene, CDR1 is KGHDR and CDR2 is SFDVKD. As DNA, the CDR3 is TGTGCCACCAGTGATATAGATCAGCCCCAGCATTTT. The encoded protein is CATSDIDQPQHF.

This clonotype was seen a handful of times. This CDR3 reads CASSSAAGGYNEQFF. CDR3 nucleotides: TGTGCCAGCAGTTCGGCGGCGGGGGGTTACAATGAGCAGTTCTTC. V and J are TRBV12-3 or TRBV12-4 and TRBJ2-1; 8 nucleotides align to TRBD2. The CDR3 consists of 15 residues. V was pared by 4 bases and J by 4 bases, with 6 bases of the junction left unmatched.

The V gene is TRBV6-1, the J gene TRBJ1-2; no clear D gene. The CDR3 is made up of 13 amino acids. Germline V gene lookup returns CDR1 MNHNS and CDR2 SASEGT. The ends were cut back, 0 bases at V and 9 bases at J, with 11 bases in the middle. CDR3 protein: CASSEASGRSYTF. The CDR3 DNA sequence: TGTGCCAGCAGTGAAGCATCCGGGAGAAGCTACACCTTC.

The chain is built from TRBV18 and TRBJ2-4; TRBD1 aligns across 7 bases. This CDR3 comprises 15 residues. Germline CDR1 is KGHSH and CDR2 is LQKENI. V gave up 2 bases and J gave up 11 bases; unmatched junction bases: 12. This CDR3 is CASSPDREDRALQYF. In DNA form, the CDR3 reads TGTGCCAGCTCACCAGACAGGGAAGACAGGGCGCTTCAGTACTTC.

The rearrangement links TRBV3-1 to TRBJ2-1, with D hard to call. The CDR3 runs 15 residues. The V gene's germline CDR1 is LGHDT and CDR2 YNNKEL (reference sequence). Trimming shortened V by 2 bases and J by 2 bases, and 10 bases separated the two germline ends. The CDR3 sequence: CASSQTEPTYNEQFF. Here the CDR3 DNA reads TGTGCCAGCAGCCAAACAGAGCCAACCTACAATGAGCAGTTCTTC.

This rearrangement joins TRBV6-2 or TRBV6-3 to TRBJ2-2, with a weak D call TRBD2 (6 bases). The CDR3 totals 15 residues. V was shortened by 2 bases and J by 4 bases, with 11 bases between the two germline ends. Looked up from germline, CDR1 is MNHEY and CDR2 is SVGEGT. The CDR3 DNA sequence: TGTGCCAGCAGTTACGGGAGGCGGCTCACCGGGGAGCTGTTTTTT. Translation gives CASSYGRRLTGELFF.

The chain uses TRBV9 and TRBJ1-2; D is unresolved. This CDR3 is built from 17 residues. The ends were cut back, 3 bases at V and 4 bases at J, with 22 bases in the middle. Germline lookup yields CDR1 SGDLS and CDR2 YYNGEE. As DNA, the CDR3 is TGTGCCAGCAGCGCGGCCCGGCGGGAGGCGGGTAGCTATGGCTACACCTTC. Translating it yields CASSAARREAGSYGYTF.

This clonotype was counted a few times. The rearrangement uses TRBV28 and TRBJ2-7, with TRBD2 identical over 11 bases. Trimming removed 3 bases from V and 1 base from J; junction bases left unmatched: 2. The CDR3 consists of 15 residues. Germline CDR1 reads MDHEN; CDR2 reads SYDVKM. The CDR3 DNA reads as TGTGCCAGCAGTTTCCCTAGCGGGAGGTCCTACGAGCAGTACTTC. Residues: CASSFPSGRSYEQYF.

This clonotype turned up a few times. This chain links TRBV12-3 or TRBV12-4 with TRBJ1-2; D is perhaps TRBD1 (5 bases). Trimming shortened V by 6 bases and J by 9 bases, and 17 bases separated the two germline ends. The CDR3 spans 13 residues. CDR3 nucleotides: TGTGCCAGCAGACTGGACATACGGGCAAGCTACACCTTC. Protein sequence: CASRLDIRASYTF.

V is TRBV7-2 and J is TRBJ2-7; the match to TRBD2 covers 8 bases. Germline CDR1 and CDR2: SGHTA and FQGNSA. The CDR3 has 14 residues. The V and J ends lost 3 bases and 6 bases, in that order; junction bases with no gene match: 7. Here the CDR3 reads CASSFREGWAEQYF. The CDR3 region has the DNA TGTGCCAGCAGCTTCCGGGAGGGGTGGGCCGAGCAGTACTTC.

The chain has TRBV11-3 and TRBJ1-1, with TRBD1 matching 9 bases. With 3 bases clipped from V and 0 bases from J, the junction kept 8 bases outside the gene matches. The CDR3 sequence is 17 residues long. The V gene's germline CDR1 is SGHNT and CDR2 YENEEA. The CDR3 sequence is CASSLGLGQGVNTEAFF. The CDR3, as DNA: TGTGCCAGCAGCTTGGGGTTGGGACAGGGAGTGAACACTGAAGCTTTCTTT.

V is TRBV30 and J is TRBJ2-6; D gene ambiguous. The V and J ends lost 4 bases and 1 base respectively, with 11 bases between them. The CDR3 has 15 residues. The germline CDR1 and CDR2 sequences are GTSNPN and SVGIG (reference sequence). The CDR3 protein is CAWNRALSGANVLTF. As DNA, the CDR3 is TGTGCCTGGAACCGGGCTTTGTCTGGGGCCAACGTCCTGACTTTC.

Only a few counts were recorded for this clonotype. The gene calls are TRBV6-1 and TRBJ1-2; no firm D call. The ends were cut back, 2 bases at V and 2 bases at J, with 6 bases in the middle. Germline V lookup: CDR1 MNHNS, CDR2 SASEGT. There are 13 residues in the CDR3. The chain's CDR3 is CASSETTNYGYTF. CDR3 nucleotide sequence: TGTGCCAGCAGTGAAACAACGAACTATGGCTACACCTTC.